This entry lists 10 T cell receptor beta chains sequenced from one sample in a study of CD8 T cells in Susac syndrome. With random hexamers, reverse transcription was performed on about 0.45 to 1 ug of RNA. TCRdb called the immunoSEQ multiplex PCR reads again in MiXCR, with one record for every CDR3 protein. The sample includes a few hundred thousand distinct CDR3 sequences, approximately 90% of them seen just once. Sequencing was done on a sample of CD8+ T cells from PBMCs. The origin of the receptors is a human donor with multiple sclerosis.

This chain uses TRBV6-2 or TRBV6-3 with TRBJ2-7; 8 positions agree with TRBD2. J lost 5 bases, V lost 0 bases, and 15 bases had no gene match. The CDR3 is 18 amino acids. Germline V gene sequence: CDR1 MNHEY, CDR2 SVGEGT. Here the CDR3 DNA reads TGTGCCAGCAGTTACTCGCCTCGGGAGGGATCCCTCCCGGACGAGCAGTACTTC. The encoded protein is CASSYSPREGSLPDEQYF.

V usage is TRBV5-4 and J usage is TRBJ2-1; TRBD2 matches at 14 bases. The V gene end was trimmed by 4 bases and the J gene end by 14 bases; junction bases not matched to a gene: 8. This CDR3 has 14 residues. Germline V gene sequence: CDR1 SGHNT, CDR2 YYREEE (reference sequence). For the CDR3, the DNA is TGTGCCAGCAGCCCGGGACTAGCGGGGGCTTCCGAGTTCTTC. It encodes CASSPGLAGASEFF.

The rearrangement uses TRBV7-6 and TRBJ2-3; 10 bases map to TRBD1. Losses at the gene ends were 5 bases for V and 3 bases for J; bases not matched to a gene: 11. The V gene's germline CDR1 is SGHVS and CDR2 FNYEAQ. The CDR3 totals 17 residues. The CDR3 here is CASSPAFGDRGTDTQYF. CDR3 sequence (DNA): TGTGCCAGCAGCCCAGCCTTCGGGGACAGGGGTACAGATACGCAGTATTTT.

The rearrangement joins TRBV5-1 to TRBJ1-1, with a tentative D call TRBD1 (5 bases). CDR1 and CDR2 from the germline V gene are SGHRS and YFSETQ. This CDR3 is 15 amino acids long. V was clipped by 0 bases and J by 0 bases, with 9 bases between them. The chain's CDR3 is CASSLADSLNTEAFF. The CDR3 region has the DNA TGCGCCAGCAGCTTGGCCGACAGTTTGAACACTGAAGCTTTCTTT.

The chain links TRBV7-9 to TRBJ2-1; the D is unclear. The CDR3 extends over 15 amino acids. Trimming pared 4 bases from V and 0 bases from J, leaving 10 bases between. The V gene's germline CDR1 is SEHNR and CDR2 FQNEAQ (reference sequence). CDR3 sequence (DNA): TGTGCCAGCAGCTCGGGTCTTAGCTCCTACAATGAGCAGTTCTTC. The encoded protein is CASSSGLSSYNEQFF.

This chain joins TRBV5-1 and TRBJ2-7, with D perhaps matching TRBD1 or TRBD2 (6 bases each). CDR3 length: 13 amino acids. CDR1 is SGHRS and CDR2 is YFSETQ in the germline V gene. V lost 5 bases to trimming and J lost 3 bases, with 12 bases between them. The CDR3 DNA follows: TGCGCCAGCAGTTGGGGGGCCTTCTACGAGCAGTACTTC. Translating it yields CASSWGAFYEQYF.

The gene calls are TRBV20-1 and TRBJ2-7, with 9 bases identical to TRBD2. Losses at the gene ends were 7 bases for V and 1 base for J; bases not matched to a gene: 5. The germline V gene encodes CDR1 DFQATT and CDR2 SNEGSKA (reference sequence). The CDR3 length is 13 residues. Here the CDR3 reads CSGTAGGSYEQYF. Here the CDR3 DNA reads TGCAGTGGGACGGCGGGGGGGTCCTACGAGCAGTACTTC.

V is TRBV20-1 and J is TRBJ2-5; 7 bases are a match to TRBD1. Germline CDR1 is DFQATT and CDR2 is SNEGSKA (reference sequence). Trimming at V came to 3 bases and at J to 1 base, leaving 5 bases not matched to a gene. The CDR3 has 14 residues. CDR3 nucleotides: TGCAGTGCTAGGTCGGACAGGACCCAAGAGACCCAGTACTTC. Its protein is CSARSDRTQETQYF.

The V and J genes are TRBV20-1 and TRBJ2-7, with TRBD2 matching 8 bases. J lost 3 bases, V lost 0 bases, and 13 bases had no gene match. Germline loops: CDR1 DFQATT, CDR2 SNEGSKA (reference sequence). This CDR3 is built from 17 residues. The CDR3 DNA follows: TGCAGTGCTAGAGATCCAACGACGGGACTAGACCTCTACGAGCAGTACTTC. Protein: CSARDPTTGLDLYEQYF.

CDR3: CASSHVRELYNEQFF. In nucleotides, the CDR3 is TGTGCCAGCAGCCATGTACGGGAGCTATACAATGAGCAGTTCTTC. V is TRBV3-1 and J is TRBJ2-1; a weak D match, TRBD2 (6 bases). The V and J ends lost 3 bases and 4 bases respectively, with 13 bases between them. Germline V gives CDR1 LGHDT, CDR2 YNNKEL (reference sequence). The CDR3 covers 15 residues.